This T cell receptor beta chain is from a study of cytomegalovirus exposure and HLA in healthy donors. In the case of this clone: Its target is not known.

Study findings and constraints: Across donors, sequencing depth was assumed by presence/absence analyses to be roughly uniform.

Losses at the gene ends were 6 bases for V and 1 base for J; bases not matched to a gene: 5. In germline, CDR1 is SNHLY, CDR2 FYNNEI. There are 14 residues in the CDR3. Amplification used 60 Vbeta primers and 13 Jbeta primers. This table comes from immunoSEQ multiplex PCR, and its TCRdb copy is limited to in-frame clones, with some not included. The data show 200,000 or so clones, approximately 81% seen once. This TCR derives from a woman aged 18-30 years in good health and CMV-seropositive. This chain uses TRBV2 with TRBJ1-1; TRBD1 matches 7 bases. Material: PBMCs. The CDR3 coding sequence is TGTGCCAGCAGAGGACAGGCGGCGAACACTGAAGCTTTCTTT. Translating gives CASRGQAANTEAFF.